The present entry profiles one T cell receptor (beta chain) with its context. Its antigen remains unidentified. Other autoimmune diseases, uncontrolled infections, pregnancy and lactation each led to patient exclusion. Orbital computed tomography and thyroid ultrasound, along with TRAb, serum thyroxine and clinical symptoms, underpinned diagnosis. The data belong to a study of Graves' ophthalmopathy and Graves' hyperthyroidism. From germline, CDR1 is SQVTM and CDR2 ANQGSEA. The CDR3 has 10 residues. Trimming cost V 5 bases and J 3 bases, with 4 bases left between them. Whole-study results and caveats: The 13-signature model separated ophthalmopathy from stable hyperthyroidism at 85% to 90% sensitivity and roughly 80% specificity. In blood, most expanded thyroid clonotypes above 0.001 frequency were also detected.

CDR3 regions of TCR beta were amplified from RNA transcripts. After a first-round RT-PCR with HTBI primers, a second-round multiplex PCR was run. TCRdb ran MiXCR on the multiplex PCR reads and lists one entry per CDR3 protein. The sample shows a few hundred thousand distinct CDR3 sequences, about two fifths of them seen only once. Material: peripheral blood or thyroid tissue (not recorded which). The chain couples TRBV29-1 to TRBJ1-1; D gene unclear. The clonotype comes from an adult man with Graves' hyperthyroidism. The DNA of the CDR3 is TGCAGCGTTCTGGACACTGAAGCTTTCTTT. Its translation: CSVLDTEAFF.